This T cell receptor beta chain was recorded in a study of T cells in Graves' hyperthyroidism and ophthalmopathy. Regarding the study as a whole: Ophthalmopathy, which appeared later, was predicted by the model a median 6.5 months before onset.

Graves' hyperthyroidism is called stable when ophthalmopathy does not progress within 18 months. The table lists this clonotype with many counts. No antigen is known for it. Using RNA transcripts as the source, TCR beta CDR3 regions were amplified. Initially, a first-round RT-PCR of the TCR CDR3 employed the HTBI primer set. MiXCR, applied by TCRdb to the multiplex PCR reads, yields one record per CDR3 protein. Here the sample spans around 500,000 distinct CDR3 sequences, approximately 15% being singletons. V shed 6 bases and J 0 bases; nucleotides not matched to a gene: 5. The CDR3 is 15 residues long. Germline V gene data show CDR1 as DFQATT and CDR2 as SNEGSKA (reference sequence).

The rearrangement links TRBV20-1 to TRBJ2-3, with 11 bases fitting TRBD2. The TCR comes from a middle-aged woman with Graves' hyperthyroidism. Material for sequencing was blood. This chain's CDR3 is CSAGASGRSTDTQYF. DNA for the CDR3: TGCAGTGCAGGAGCTAGCGGGAGGAGCACAGATACGCAGTATTTT.